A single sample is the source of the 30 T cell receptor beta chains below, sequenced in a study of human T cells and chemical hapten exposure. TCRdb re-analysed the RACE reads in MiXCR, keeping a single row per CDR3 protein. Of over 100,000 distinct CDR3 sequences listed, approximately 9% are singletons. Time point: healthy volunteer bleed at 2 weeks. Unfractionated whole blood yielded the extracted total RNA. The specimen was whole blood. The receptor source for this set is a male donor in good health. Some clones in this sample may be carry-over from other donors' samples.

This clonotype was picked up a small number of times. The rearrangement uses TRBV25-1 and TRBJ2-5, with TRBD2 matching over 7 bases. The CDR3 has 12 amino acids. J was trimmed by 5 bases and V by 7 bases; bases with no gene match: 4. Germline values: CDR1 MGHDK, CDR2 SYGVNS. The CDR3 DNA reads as TGTGCCAGCATGGGAGGGGTGGAGACCCAGTACTTC. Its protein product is CASMGGVETQYF.

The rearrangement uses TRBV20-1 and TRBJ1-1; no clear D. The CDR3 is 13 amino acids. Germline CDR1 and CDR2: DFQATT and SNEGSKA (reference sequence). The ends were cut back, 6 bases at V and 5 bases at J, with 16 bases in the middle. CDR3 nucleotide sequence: TGCAGTGCCTTAGATCAGCGTATGACTGAAGCTTTCTTT. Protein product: CSALDQRMTEAFF.

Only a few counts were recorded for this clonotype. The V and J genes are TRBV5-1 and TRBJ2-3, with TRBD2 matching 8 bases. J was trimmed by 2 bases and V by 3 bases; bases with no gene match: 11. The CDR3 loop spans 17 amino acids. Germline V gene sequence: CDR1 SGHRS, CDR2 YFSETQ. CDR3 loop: CASSSRDRRGATDTQYF. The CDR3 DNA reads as TGCGCCAGCAGCTCCCGGGACCGGCGGGGGGCCACAGATACGCAGTATTTT.

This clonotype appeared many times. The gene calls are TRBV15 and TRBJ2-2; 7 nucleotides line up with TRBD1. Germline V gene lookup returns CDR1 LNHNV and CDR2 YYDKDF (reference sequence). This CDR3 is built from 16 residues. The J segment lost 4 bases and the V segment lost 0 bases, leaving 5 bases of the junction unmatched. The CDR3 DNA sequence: TGTGCCACCAGCAGAGAAGGGCAGGGGGTCACCGGGGAGCTGTTTTTT. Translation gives CATSREGQGVTGELFF.

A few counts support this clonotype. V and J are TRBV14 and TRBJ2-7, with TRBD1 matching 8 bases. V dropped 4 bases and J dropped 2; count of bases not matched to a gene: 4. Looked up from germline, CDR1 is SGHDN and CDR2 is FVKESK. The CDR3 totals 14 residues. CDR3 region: CASSPLTGAYEQYF. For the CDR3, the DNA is TGTGCCAGCAGCCCACTGACAGGGGCCTACGAGCAGTACTTC. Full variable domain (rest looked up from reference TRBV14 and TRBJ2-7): EAGVTQFPSHSVIEKGQTVTLRCDPISGHDNLYWYRRVMGKEIKFLLHFVKESKQDESGMPNNRFLAERTGGTYSTLKVQPAELEDSGVYFCASSPLTGAYEQYFGPGTRLTVT.

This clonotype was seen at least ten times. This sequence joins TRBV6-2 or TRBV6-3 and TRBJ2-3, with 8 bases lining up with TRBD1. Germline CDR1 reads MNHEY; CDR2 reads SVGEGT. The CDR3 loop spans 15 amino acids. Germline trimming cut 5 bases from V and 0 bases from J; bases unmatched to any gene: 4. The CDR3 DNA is TGTGCCAGCAGTCTACAGGGGGTTAGCACAGATACGCAGTATTTT. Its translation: CASSLQGVSTDTQYF.

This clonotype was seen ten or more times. The CDR3 loop reads CASSNPLASNTEAFF. The CDR3 nucleotides read TGTGCCAGCAGCAACCCCCTGGCGAGTAACACTGAAGCTTTCTTT. V gene TRBV7-8 combines with J gene TRBJ1-1; D is uncertain. Germline V gene lookup returns CDR1 SGHVS and CDR2 FQNEAQ. V lost 5 bases, J lost 2 bases, and 15 bases lay in between. This CDR3 contains 15 residues.

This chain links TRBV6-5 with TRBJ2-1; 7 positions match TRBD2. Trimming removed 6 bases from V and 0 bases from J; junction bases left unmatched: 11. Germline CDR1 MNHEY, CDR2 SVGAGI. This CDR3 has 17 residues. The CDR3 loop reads CASRTTGRGSSYNEQFF. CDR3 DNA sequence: TGTGCCAGCAGAACAACGGGGAGGGGTAGCTCCTACAATGAGCAGTTCTTC.

This CDR3 is CASSTWGRVEDTQYF. The CDR3 DNA follows: TGTGCCAGCAGCACGTGGGGCAGGGTTGAAGATACGCAGTATTTT. The chain joins TRBV11-2 to TRBJ2-3; weak D call: TRBD1 (5 bases). V was cut by 5 bases and J by 5 bases, with 17 bases left in between. The CDR3 covers 15 residues. Looked up from germline, CDR1 is SGHAT and CDR2 is FQNNGV. Complete variable domain (other parts from reference TRBV11-2 and TRBJ2-3): EAGVAQSPRYKIIEKRQSVAFWCNPISGHATLYWYQQILGQGPKLLIQFQNNGVVDDSQLPKDRFSAERLKGVDSTLKIQPAKLEDSAVYLCASSTWGRVEDTQYFGPGTRLTVL.

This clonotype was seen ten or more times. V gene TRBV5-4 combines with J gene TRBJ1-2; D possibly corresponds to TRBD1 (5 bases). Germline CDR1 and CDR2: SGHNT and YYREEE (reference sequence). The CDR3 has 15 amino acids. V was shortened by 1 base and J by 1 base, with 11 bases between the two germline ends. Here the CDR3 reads CASSLYRPDNYGYTF. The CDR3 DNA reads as TGTGCCAGCAGCTTGTACAGGCCCGATAACTATGGCTACACCTTC.

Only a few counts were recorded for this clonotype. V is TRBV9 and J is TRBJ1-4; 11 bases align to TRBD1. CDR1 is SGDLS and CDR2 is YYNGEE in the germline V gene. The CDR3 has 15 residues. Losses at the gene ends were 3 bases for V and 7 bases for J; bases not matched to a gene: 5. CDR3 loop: CASSALGQGGEKLFF. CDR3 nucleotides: TGTGCCAGCAGCGCTCTGGGACAGGGGGGTGAAAAACTGTTTTTT.

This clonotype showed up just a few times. In nucleotides, the CDR3 is TGTGCCAGCAGAGCTCCCGGGGCGCTTGGCTACACCTTC. As protein: CASRAPGALGYTF. The rearrangement links TRBV6-5 to TRBJ1-2; the D gene is possibly TRBD1 (5 bases). The CDR3 spans 13 residues. Germline V gene sequence: CDR1 MNHEY, CDR2 SVGAGI. The ends were cut back, 6 bases at V and 7 bases at J, with 15 bases in the middle.

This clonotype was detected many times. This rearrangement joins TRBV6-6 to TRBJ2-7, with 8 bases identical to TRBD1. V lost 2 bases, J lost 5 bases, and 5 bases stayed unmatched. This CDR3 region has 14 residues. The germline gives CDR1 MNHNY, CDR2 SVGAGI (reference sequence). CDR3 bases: TGTGCCAGCAGTTACCGAGGACAGGGTGACGAGCAGTACTTC. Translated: CASSYRGQGDEQYF.

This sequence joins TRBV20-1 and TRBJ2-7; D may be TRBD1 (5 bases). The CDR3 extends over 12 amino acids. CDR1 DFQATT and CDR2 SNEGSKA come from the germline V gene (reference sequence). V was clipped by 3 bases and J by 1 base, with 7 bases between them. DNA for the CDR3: TGCAGTGCTAGGACAGAGTCCTACGAGCAGTACTTC. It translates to CSARTESYEQYF.

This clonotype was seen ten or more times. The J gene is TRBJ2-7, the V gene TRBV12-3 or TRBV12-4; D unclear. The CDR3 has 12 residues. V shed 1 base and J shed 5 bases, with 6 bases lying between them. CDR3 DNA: TGTGCCAGCAGTTTAGGTCGCAACGAGCAGTACTTC. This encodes CASSLGRNEQYF.

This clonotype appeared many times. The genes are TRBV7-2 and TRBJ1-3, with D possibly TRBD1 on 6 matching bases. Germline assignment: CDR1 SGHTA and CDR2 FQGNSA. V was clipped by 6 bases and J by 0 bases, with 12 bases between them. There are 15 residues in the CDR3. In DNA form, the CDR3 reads TGTGCCAGCAGACCAACAGGGAACTCTGGAAACACCATATATTTT. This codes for CASRPTGNSGNTIYF.

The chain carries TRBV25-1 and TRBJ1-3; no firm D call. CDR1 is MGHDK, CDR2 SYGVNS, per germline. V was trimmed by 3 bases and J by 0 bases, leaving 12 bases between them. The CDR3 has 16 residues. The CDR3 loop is CASSDGYQVSGNTIYF. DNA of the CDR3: TGTGCCAGCAGTGACGGCTATCAGGTCTCTGGAAACACCATATATTTT.

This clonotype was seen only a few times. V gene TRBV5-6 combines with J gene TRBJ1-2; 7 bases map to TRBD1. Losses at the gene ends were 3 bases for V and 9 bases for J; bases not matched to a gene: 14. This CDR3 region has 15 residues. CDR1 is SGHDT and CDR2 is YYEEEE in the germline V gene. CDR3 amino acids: CASSWGTAEPISYTF. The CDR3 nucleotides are TGTGCCAGCAGCTGGGGGACAGCTGAACCTATTAGCTACACCTTC.

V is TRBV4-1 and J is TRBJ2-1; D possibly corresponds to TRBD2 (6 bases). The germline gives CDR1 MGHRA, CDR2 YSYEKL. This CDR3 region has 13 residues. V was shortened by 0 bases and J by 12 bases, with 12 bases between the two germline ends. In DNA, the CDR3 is TGCGCCAGCAGCCAAGAGTTCGCGGGACCGCAGTTCTTC. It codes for CASSQEFAGPQFF.

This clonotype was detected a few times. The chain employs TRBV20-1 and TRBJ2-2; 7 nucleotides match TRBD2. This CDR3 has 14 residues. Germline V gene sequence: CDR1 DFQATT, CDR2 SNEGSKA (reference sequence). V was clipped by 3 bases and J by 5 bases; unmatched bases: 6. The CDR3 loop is CSARPGLSTGELFF. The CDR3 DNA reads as TGCAGTGCTAGGCCGGGACTATCAACCGGGGAGCTGTTTTTT.

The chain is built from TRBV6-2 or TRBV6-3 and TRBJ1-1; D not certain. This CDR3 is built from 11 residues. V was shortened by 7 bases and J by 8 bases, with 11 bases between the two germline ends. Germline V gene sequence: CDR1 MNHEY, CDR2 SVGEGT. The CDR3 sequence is CASISGLEAFF. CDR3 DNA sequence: TGTGCCAGCATAAGTGGACTAGAAGCTTTCTTT.

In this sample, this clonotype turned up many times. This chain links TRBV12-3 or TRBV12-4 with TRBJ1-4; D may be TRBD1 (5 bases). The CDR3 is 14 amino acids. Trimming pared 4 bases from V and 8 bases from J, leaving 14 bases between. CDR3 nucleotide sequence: TGTGCCAGCAGTTATGTGCAGGGCGGCGAAAAACTGTTTTTT. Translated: CASSYVQGGEKLFF.

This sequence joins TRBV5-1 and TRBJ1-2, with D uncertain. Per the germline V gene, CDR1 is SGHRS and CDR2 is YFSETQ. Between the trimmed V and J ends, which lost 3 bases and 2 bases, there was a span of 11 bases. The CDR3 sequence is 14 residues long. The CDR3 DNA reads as TGCGCCAGCAGCTCACAAGGGCAGAACTATGGCTACACCTTC. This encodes CASSSQGQNYGYTF.

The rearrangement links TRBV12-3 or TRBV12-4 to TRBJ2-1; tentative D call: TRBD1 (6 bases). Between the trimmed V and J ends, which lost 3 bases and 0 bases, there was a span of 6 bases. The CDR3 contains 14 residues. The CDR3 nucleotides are TGTGCCAGCAGTTTCAGGGGCTCCTACAATGAGCAGTTCTTC. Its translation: CASSFRGSYNEQFF.

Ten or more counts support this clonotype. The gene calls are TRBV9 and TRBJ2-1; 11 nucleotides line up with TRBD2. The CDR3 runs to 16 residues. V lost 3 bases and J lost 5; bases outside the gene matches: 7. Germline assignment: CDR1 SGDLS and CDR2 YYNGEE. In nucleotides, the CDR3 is TGTGCCAGCAGCGCCACGGGACTAGCGGCTAACAATGAGCAGTTCTTC. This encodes CASSATGLAANNEQFF.

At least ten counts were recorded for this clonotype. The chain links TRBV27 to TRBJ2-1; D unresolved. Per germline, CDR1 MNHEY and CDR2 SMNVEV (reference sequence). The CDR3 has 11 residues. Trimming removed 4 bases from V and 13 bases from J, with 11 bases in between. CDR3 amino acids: CASSSPRAQFF. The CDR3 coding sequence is TGTGCCAGCAGTTCCCCCCGAGCCCAGTTCTTC.

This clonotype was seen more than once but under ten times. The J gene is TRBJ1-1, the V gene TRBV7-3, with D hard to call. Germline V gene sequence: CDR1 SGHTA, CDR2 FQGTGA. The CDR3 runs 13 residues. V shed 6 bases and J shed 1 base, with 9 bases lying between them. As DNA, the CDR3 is TGTGCCAGCAGTATGGACGGGAACACTGAAGCTTTCTTT. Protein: CASSMDGNTEAFF.

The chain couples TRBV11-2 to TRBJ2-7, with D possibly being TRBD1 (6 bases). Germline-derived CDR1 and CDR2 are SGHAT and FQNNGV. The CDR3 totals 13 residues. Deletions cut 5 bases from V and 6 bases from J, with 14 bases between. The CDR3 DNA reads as TGTGCCAGCAGCCCACGGGCAGGGGCCGAGCAGTACTTC. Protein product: CASSPRAGAEQYF.

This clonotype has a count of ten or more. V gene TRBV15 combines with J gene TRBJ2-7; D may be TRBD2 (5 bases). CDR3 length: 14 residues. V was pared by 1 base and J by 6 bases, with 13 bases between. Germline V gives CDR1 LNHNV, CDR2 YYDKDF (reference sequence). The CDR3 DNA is TGTGCCACCAGCAGAGGTGGTAGCGAACGCGAGCAGTACTTC. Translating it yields CATSRGGSEREQYF.

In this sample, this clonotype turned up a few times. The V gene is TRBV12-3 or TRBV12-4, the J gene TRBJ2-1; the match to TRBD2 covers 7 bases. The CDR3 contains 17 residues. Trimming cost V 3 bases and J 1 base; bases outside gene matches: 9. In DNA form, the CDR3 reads TGTGCCAGCAGTTTTTGGCTAGCGGTTAATTCCTACAATGAGCAGTTCTTC. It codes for CASSFWLAVNSYNEQFF.